This T cell receptor (beta chain) was recorded in a study of T cell responses to AZD1222 COVID-19 vaccine. Per germline, CDR1 KGHSH and CDR2 LQKENI. The CDR3 contains 14 residues. V was trimmed by 4 bases and J by 2 bases, leaving 11 bases between them. The assay was immunoSEQ multiplex PCR, and TCRdb's table has in-frame clones only and misses some. The sample consists of 100,000 to 130,000 clones, about 86% of them appearing once. The V gene is TRBV18, the J gene TRBJ2-5; D possibly uses TRBD1 or TRBD2 (6 bases each). The specimen was peripheral blood, collected on day 0 of AZD1222 vaccination. The clonotype was recovered from an adult in good health. The CDR3 DNA is TGTGCCAGCTCACGTGAGGGGGGACAAGAGACCCAGTACTTC. Protein: CASSREGGQETQYF. The complete variable domain, with remaining parts taken from reference TRBV18 and TRBJ2-5, reads NAGVMQNPRHLVRRRGQEARLRCSPMKGHSHVYWYRQLPEEGLKFMVYLQKENIIDESGMPKERFSAEFPKEGPSILRIQQVVRGDSAAYFCASSREGGQETQYFGPGTRLLVL.